The clone carrying this T cell receptor beta chain has only one observation. The sample originates from a study of blood T cell repertoires in COVID-19. Study information: Donors in the United States, Italy and Spain gave samples during acute or convalescent COVID-19. The analysed material was cDNA or gDNA that came from T cells, B-cell-depleted T cells, or PBMCs.

In the original workflow: Researchers report that nucleated cell counts were estimated from reference gene primer amplification. Sequencing was performed with immunoSEQ multiplex PCR; in TCRdb, only in-frame clones are kept and a portion is missing. That table is the source of V, J and clone size, and D and trimming were worked out from the DNA. In the table there are approximately 100,000 clones, roughly 89% of which are singletons. The CDR3 has 13 amino acids. CDR1 MNHEY and CDR2 SMNVEV come from the germline V gene (reference sequence). Trimming removed 9 bases at V and 7 bases at J, with 15 bases between.

The sample was peripheral blood. The chain couples TRBV27 to TRBJ1-4; tentative D call: TRBD1 (5 bases). This TCR came from an elderly woman with active COVID-19. The DNA of the CDR3 is TGTGCCAGTGGGGTCTGGGGCCGTGAAAAACTGTTTTTT. Its translation is CASGVWGREKLFF.